This T cell receptor beta chain was sequenced during a study of regulatory T cells in long-lasting Graves disease listed by TCRdb under 2021. General notes on the study: To count as having persistent Graves' disease, a patient had to have received antithyroid drug treatment for over 5 years with TSH receptor autoantibodies remaining persistently positive. Peripheral blood TCR sequencing and RNA sequencing compared persistent Graves' disease patients with newly diagnosed Graves' disease patients. The study was conducted in China and was registered as a clinical trial. A total of some 35 samples underwent TCR sequencing, from around 13 patients with persistent Graves' disease and 20 patients with newly diagnosed Graves' disease. Antithyroid drugs had been taken for 10 to 13 years on average by persistent Graves' disease patients in the clinical cohort.

V loses 8 bases at its end and J loses 1 base; junction bases beyond the gene matches: 2. Including the terminal cysteine and phenylalanine, the CDR3 comprises 16 residues. The sequence is cut down to CDR3 DNA, 48 bases in frame from base 1. The germline V gene encodes CDR1 MNHNS and CDR2 SASEGT. Libraries were prepared through multiplex PCR. Sequencing took place on an Illumina HiSeq 4000. iRepertoire HTBI primers and Arm-PCR amplification of CDR3 regions were used to construct TCR beta libraries. Before sequencing, the PCR products went through gel purification. As for the original processing: A total of some 60 TRBV and some 15 TRBJ segments were identified across samples and were used for gene usage analysis of CDR3 amino acid clonotypes. COPE and FqMerger were used to merge the filtered high-quality paired reads into contigs. Contigs were aligned with BLAST to IMGT TRBV, TRBD and TRBJ reference genes, and CDR3 was defined per IMGT. Clonotypes above 0.1% frequency were classified as highly expanded clones. Shannon entropy was used to measure repertoire diversity, and the Gini coefficient was used to measure V-J evenness. Clonotypes shared by more than one individual were considered public. TCRdb itself trimmed the public reads at Q25 with fastp, ran MiXCR and retained productive beta chains. Merged by CDR3 protein, the rows form single entries marked with the most common genes and DNA. TCRdb's processing, not the authors' own work, is the source of the V and J calls. The table for this sample lists 350,000 to 450,000 distinct CDR3 sequences; around 23% of them were counted only once. Jointly, the top ten make up roughly an eighth of the sample.

Sample time point, as interpreted from the label and publication: persistent/refractory GD, antithyroid drugs over 5 years with positive TRAb. RNA was extracted from PBMCs in TRIzol for both TCR sequencing and RNA sequencing. The diagnosis of Graves' disease followed American Thyroid Association guidelines. Recruitment of patients was carried out at an endocrinology department in Xi'an, China. Each patient gave around 9.2 milliliters of peripheral blood, collected in an EDTA anticoagulant tube. PBMCs were isolated by Ficoll Paque Plus density gradient separation without further T cell sorting. An Agilent 2100 Bioanalyzer and agarose gel were used to check RNA quality, and a NanoDrop 2000 was used to measure RNA concentration. A word on this clonotype: Which antigen it targets is not known. One base away there is no much larger clone; base qualities are not given.

The paper's findings and limits, for the study overall: Only the TCR beta chain was sequenced and analyzed. TRBV28, TRBJ1-2 and TRBJ2-5 were preferentially used in persistent disease, while TRBV20-1 and TRBJ2-1 were favored in newly diagnosed disease. As a limitation, the authors acknowledged that the small sample size may reduce accuracy. Persistent patients shared more public clonotypes among themselves (around 3,000) than newly diagnosed patients did (more than 950). Compared with newly diagnosed patients, persistent Graves' disease patients had lower TCR Shannon entropy and fewer highly expanded clones, which suggests clonal expansion. Only peripheral blood was studied, because thyroid tissue, the primary lesion, was inaccessible.

The sequencing used peripheral blood mononuclear cells (PBMCs), collected when the disease was refractory, from a patient treated with antithyroid drugs. This sequence originates from a female donor with Graves disease. The rearrangement joined TRBV6-1 to TRBJ2-6; 13 central bases correspond to TRBD2. At the DNA level, the sequence is TGTGCCAGCCGGACTAGCGGGAGTTCTGGGGCCAACGTCCTGACTTTC. This yields the protein CASRTSGSSGANVLTF.